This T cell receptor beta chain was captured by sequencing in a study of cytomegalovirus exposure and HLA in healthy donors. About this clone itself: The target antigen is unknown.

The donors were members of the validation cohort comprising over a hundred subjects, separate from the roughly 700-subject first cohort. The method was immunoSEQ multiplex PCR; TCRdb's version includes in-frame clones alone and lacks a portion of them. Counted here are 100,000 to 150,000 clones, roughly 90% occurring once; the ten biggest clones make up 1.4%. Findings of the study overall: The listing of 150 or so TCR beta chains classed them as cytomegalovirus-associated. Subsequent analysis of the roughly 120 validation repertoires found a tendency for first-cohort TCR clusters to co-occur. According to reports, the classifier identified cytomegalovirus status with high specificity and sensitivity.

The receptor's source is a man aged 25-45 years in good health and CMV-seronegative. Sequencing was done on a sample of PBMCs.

The CDR3 sequence: CASSLGGGALSGSPTDTQYF. The CDR3 DNA reads TGCGCCAGCAGCTTGGGCGGGGGCGCCTTGTCCGGGAGCCCCACAGATACGCAGTATTTT. The V and J genes are TRBV5-1 and TRBJ2-3; D is perhaps TRBD2 (7 bases). Per germline, CDR1 SGHRS and CDR2 YFSETQ. The ends were cut back, 0 bases at V and 2 bases at J, with 25 bases in the middle. This CDR3 comprises 20 residues. The whole variable domain, remainder taken from reference TRBV5-1 and TRBJ2-3, is KAGVTQTPRYLIKTRGQQVTLSCSPISGHRSVSWYQQTPGQGLQFLFEYFSETQRNKGNFPGRFSGRQFSNSRSEMNVSTLELGDSALYLCASSLGGGALSGSPTDTQYFGPGTRLTVL.